Listed below are T cell receptor beta chains from one sample, sequenced in a study of CD4 T cells in relation to SARS-CoV-2 and coronaviruses. Only in-frame clones appear in the TCRdb table, and some are missing; sequencing was by immunoSEQ multiplex PCR. The sample consists of tens of thousands of clones, approximately 80% of them appearing once. For these TCRs, the target antigens are not known. The specimen was naive CD4+ T cells from PBMCs, cultured in vitro. These receptors all stem from an adult with COVID-19. CDR3s include the opening cysteine and the closing phenylalanine or tryptophan. A D gene is named only where the DNA matches it firmly. Expanded clones are given a class, and other clones once, few, many or no size at all.

CDR3 protein: CASSEGAAGGSPLHF
CDR3 DNA: TGTGCCAGCAGTGAAGGTGCCGCTGGAGGTTCACCCCTCCACTTT
V gene: TRBV6-1
clone size: once
J gene: TRBJ1-6
D gene: .

CDR3 protein: CASSPPSGSSYNEQFF
CDR3 DNA: TGTGCCAGCAGCCCCCCTAGCGGGAGCTCCTACAATGAGCAGTTCTTC
V gene: TRBV9
clone size: .
J gene: TRBJ2-1
D gene: TRBD2

CDR3 protein: CAWSVSRSSYNSPLHF
CDR3 DNA: TGTGCCTGGAGTGTCTCCAGAAGCTCCTATAATTCACCCCTCCACTTT
V gene: TRBV30
clone size: .
J gene: TRBJ1-6
D gene: .

CDR3 protein: CASALSLGAGDGYTF
CDR3 DNA: TGTGCCAGCGCCCTTTCCCTCGGGGCAGGGGATGGCTACACCTTC
V gene: TRBV28
clone size: .
J gene: TRBJ1-2
D gene: .

CDR3 protein: CASSSYVSSYNEQFF
CDR3 DNA: TGTGCCAGCAGCTCCTACGTGAGCTCCTACAATGAGCAGTTCTTC
V gene: TRBV5-4
clone size: once
J gene: TRBJ2-1
D gene: .

CDR3 protein: CASSPMPTSQGYF
CDR3 DNA: TGTGCCAGCTCACCAATGCCGACATCACAGGGGTACTTC
V gene: TRBV18
clone size: .
J gene: TRBJ2-4
D gene: .

CDR3 protein: CASSLRQGSGSGANVLTF
CDR3 DNA: TGTGCCAGCAGCTTAAGACAGGGATCGGGCTCTGGGGCCAACGTCCTGACTTTC
V gene: TRBV7-9
clone size: .
J gene: TRBJ2-6
D gene: TRBD1

CDR3 protein: CASSLRQGANSANEKLFF
CDR3 DNA: TGTGCCAGCAGCTTGCGGCAGGGGGCGAATTCAGCTAATGAAAAACTGTTTTTT
V gene: TRBV5-4
clone size: once
J gene: TRBJ1-4
D gene: TRBD1

CDR3 protein: CASSPPFREKLFF
CDR3 DNA: TGTGCCAGCTCACCACCGTTTAGGGAAAAACTGTTTTTT
V gene: TRBV18
clone size: few
J gene: TRBJ1-4
D gene: .

CDR3 protein: CASRGLGVETQYF
CDR3 DNA: TGTGCCAGCAGGGGTCTAGGGGTTGAGACCCAGTACTTC
V gene: TRBV3-1/TRBV3-2
clone size: .
J gene: TRBJ2-5
D gene: .

CDR3 protein: CASSLGTGGEQYF
CDR3 DNA: TGCGCCAGCAGCTTGGGGACAGGGGGCGAGCAGTACTTC
V gene: TRBV5-1
clone size: once
J gene: TRBJ2-7
D gene: TRBD1

CDR3 protein: CAIRSGLDNEQFF
CDR3 DNA: TGTGCCATCCGATCGGGCCTGGACAATGAGCAGTTCTTC
V gene: TRBV10-3
clone size: .
J gene: TRBJ2-1
D gene: .

CDR3 protein: CASSWTTQSDEQYF
CDR3 DNA: TGTGCCAGCAGTTGGACAACCCAGAGTGACGAGCAGTACTTC
V gene: TRBV6-2/TRBV6-3
clone size: .
J gene: TRBJ2-7
D gene: .

CDR3 protein: CASSLFGRGDTEAFF
CDR3 DNA: TGTGCCAGCAGTTTATTTGGCCGGGGGGACACTGAAGCTTTCTTT
V gene: TRBV27
clone size: .
J gene: TRBJ1-1
D gene: .

CDR3 protein: CASSRDRVSYEQYF
CDR3 DNA: TGTGCCAGCAGCAGGGACAGGGTCTCGTACGAGCAGTACTTC
V gene: TRBV11-2
clone size: .
J gene: TRBJ2-7
D gene: TRBD1